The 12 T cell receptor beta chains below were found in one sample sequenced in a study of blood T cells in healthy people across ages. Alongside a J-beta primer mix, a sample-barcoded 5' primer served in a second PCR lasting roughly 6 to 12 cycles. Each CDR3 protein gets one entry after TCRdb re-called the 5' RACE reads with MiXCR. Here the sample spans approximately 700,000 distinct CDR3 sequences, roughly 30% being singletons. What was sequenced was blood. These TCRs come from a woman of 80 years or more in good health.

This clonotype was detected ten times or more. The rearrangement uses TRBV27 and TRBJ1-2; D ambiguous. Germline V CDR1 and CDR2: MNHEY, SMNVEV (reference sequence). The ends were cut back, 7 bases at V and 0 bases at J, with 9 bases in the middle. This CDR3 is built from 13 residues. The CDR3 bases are TGTGCCAGCACCTCCCGGACTAACTATGGCTACACCTTC. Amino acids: CASTSRTNYGYTF.

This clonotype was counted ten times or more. CDR3 protein: CATSGRPPKTYEQYF. CDR3 nucleotide sequence: TGTGCCACCAGCGGACGACCCCCCAAAACCTACGAGCAGTACTTC. The chain couples TRBV15 to TRBJ2-7, with D hard to call. V lost 5 bases to trimming and J lost 2 bases, with 16 bases between them. CDR1 is LNHNV and CDR2 is YYDKDF in the germline V gene (reference sequence). This CDR3 region has 15 residues.

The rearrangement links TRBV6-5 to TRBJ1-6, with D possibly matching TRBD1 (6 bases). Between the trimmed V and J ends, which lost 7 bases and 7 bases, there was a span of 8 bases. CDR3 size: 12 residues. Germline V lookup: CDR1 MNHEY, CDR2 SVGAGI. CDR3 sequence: CASKGGNSPLHF. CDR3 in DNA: TGTGCCAGCAAAGGGGGAAATTCACCCCTCCACTTT.

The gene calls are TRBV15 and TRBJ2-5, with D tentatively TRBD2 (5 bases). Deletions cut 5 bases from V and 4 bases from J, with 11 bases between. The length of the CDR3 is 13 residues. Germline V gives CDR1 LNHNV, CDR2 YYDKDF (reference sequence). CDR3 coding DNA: TGTGCCACCAGCTCAGAGGGTGGAGAGACCCAGTACTTC. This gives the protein CATSSEGGETQYF.

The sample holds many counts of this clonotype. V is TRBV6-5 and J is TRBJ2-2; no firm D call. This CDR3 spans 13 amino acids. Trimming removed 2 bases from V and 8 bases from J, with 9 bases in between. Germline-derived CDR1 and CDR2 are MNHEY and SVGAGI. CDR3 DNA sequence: TGTGCCAGCAGTTACCTTTTCCGAGGGGAGCTGTTTTTT. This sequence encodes CASSYLFRGELFF.

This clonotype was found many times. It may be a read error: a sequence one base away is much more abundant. CDR3 DNA: TGCGCCAGCAGTGAGTCTGGGGACTGGTACAATGAGCAGTACTTC. This encodes CASSESGDWYNEQYF. The chain is built from TRBV10-2 and TRBJ2-1; D is possibly TRBD2 (6 bases). The last part of the DNA fits TRBJ2-7 better; the J call may be wrong. Germline-derived CDR1 and CDR2 are WSHSY and SAAADI. The CDR3 loop spans 15 amino acids.

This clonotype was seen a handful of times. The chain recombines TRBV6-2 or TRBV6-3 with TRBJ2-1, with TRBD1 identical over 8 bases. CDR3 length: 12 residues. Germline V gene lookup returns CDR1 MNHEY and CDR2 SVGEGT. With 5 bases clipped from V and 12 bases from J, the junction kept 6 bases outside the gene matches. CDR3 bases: TGTGCCAGCAGTGAATACAGGGGGAGGCAGTTCTTC. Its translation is CASSEYRGRQFF.

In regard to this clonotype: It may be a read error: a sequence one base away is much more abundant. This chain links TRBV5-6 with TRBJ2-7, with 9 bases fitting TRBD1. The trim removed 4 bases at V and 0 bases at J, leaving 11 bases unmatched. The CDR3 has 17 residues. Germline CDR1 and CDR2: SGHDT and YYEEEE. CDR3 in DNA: TGTGCCAGCAGCGCCATATCCTGGGACAGGGACTCCTACGAGCAGTACTTC. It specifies CASSAISWDRDSYEQYF. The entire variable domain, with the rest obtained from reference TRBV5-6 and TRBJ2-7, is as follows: DAGVTQSPTHLIKTRGQQVTLRCSPKSGHDTVSWYQQALGQGPQFIFQYYEEEERQRGNFPDRFSGHQFPNYSSELNVNALLLGDSALYLCASSAISWDRDSYEQYFGPGTRLTVT.

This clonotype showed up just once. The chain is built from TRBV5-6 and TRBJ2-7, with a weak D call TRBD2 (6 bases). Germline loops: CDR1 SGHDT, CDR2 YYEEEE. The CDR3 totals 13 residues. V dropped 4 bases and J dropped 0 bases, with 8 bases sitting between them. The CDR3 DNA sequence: TGTGCCAGCAGCCGACTAGGCTCCTACGAGCAGTACTTC. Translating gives CASSRLGSYEQYF.

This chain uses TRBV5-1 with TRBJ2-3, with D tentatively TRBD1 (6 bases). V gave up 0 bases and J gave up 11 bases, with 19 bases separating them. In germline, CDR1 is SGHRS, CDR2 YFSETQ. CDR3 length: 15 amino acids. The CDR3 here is CASSLGAGARNKQYF. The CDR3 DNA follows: TGCGCCAGCAGCTTGGGGGCAGGGGCACGGAATAAGCAGTATTTT. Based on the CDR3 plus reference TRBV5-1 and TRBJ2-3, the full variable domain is KAGVTQTPRYLIKTRGQQVTLSCSPISGHRSVSWYQQTPGQGLQFLFEYFSETQRNKGNFPGRFSGRQFSNSRSEMNVSTLELGDSALYLCASSLGAGARNKQYFGPGTRLTVL.

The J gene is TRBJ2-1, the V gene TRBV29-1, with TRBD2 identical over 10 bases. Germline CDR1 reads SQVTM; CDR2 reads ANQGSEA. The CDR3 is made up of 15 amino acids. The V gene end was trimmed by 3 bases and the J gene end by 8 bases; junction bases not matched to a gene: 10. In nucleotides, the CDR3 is TGCAGCGTTGATGCGAAGGGACTAGCGTATCATGAGCAGTTCTTC. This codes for CSVDAKGLAYHEQFF.

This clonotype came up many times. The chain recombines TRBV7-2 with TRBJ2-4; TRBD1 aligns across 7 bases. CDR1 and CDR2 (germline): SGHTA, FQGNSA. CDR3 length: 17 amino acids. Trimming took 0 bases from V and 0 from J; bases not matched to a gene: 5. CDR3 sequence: CASSLATGKGAKNIQYF. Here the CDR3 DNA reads TGTGCCAGCAGCTTAGCGACAGGGAAGGGAGCCAAAAACATTCAGTACTTC.